The rows below give T cell receptor beta chains drawn from one sample of a study of shared clonotypes between healthy human individuals. Repertoires were generated with immunoSEQ multiplex PCR, while TCRdb's copy carries only in-frame clones and drops some. The repertoire holds fewer than 700,000 clones, with roughly 95% as singletons. Sequenced sample: naive CD8+ T cells sorted from blood. These receptors were obtained from a woman aged 30 to 39 in good health. The CDR3 runs from the conserved cysteine through the conserved F or W. Each record gives: J gene, V gene, CDR3 length, CDR3 protein.

TRBJ1-1 | TRBV28 | 14 | CASSLSRLNTEAFF
TRBJ2-7 | TRBV29-1 | 13 | CSVVSGKGYEQYF
TRBJ2-1 | TRBV6-5 | 15 | CASNPQPGSYNEQFF
TRBJ2-7 | TRBV7-9 | 15 | CASSSKPDLLYEQYF
TRBJ1-3 | TRBV7-9 | 12 | CASSFLENTIYF
TRBJ2-1 | TRBV14 | 16 | CASSQVSLAGVGEQFF
TRBJ2-1 | TRBV19 | 15 | CASSIGLAGYNEQFF
TRBJ1-4 | TRBV7-9 | 13 | CANPRGLDEKLFF
TRBJ2-1 | TRBV5-1 | 15 | CASSPRDSSYNEQFF
TRBJ1-1 | TRBV5-4 | 15 | CASSLDLILNTEAFF
TRBJ2-1 | TRBV5-4 | 14 | CASSLTSSYNEQFF
TRBJ2-7 | TRBV9 | 15 | CASSSSRKGAYEQYF
TRBJ1-3 | TRBV29-1 | 12 | CSVVSGGNTIYF
TRBJ1-2 | TRBV7-9 | 13 | CASSPAQYYGYTF
TRBJ2-5 | TRBV6-5 | 14 | CASSFGSRAETQYF
TRBJ2-5 | TRBV7-8 | 16 | CASSLDPSGIGETQYF
TRBJ2-5 | TRBV28 | 15 | CASSFLAGVSETQYF
TRBJ2-1 | TRBV9 | 12 | CASSVGNNEQFF
TRBJ2-7 | TRBV27 | 14 | CASSPRAGGYEQYF
TRBJ1-2 | TRBV7-9 | 13 | CASSTDGGLGYTF
TRBJ2-1 | TRBV9 | 15 | CASSTSGREYNEQFF
TRBJ2-7 | TRBV5-5 | 14 | CASSGRTEGYEQYF
TRBJ2-2 | TRBV7-9 | 16 | CASSASAGMGAGELFF
TRBJ2-7 | TRBV12-5 | 13 | CASGLVRGIGQYF
TRBJ2-3 | TRBV7-8 | 16 | CASSFLKAGGGDTQYF
TRBJ1-6 | TRBV28 | 13 | CASSFGFSSPLHF
TRBJ2-7 | TRBV5-6 | 12 | CASSLPGYEQYF
TRBJ2-7 | TRBV28 | 13 | CATTGWTSYEQYF
TRBJ2-7 | TRBV4-1 | 12 | CASSHTGYEQYF
TRBJ2-7 | TRBV5-1 | 14 | CAIPTTSLSYEQYF
TRBJ2-5 | TRBV9 | 14 | CASSVGGGGETQYF
TRBJ2-7 | TRBV5-6 | 12 | CASSSGTRQQYF